The next 4 T cell receptor beta chains were all read from a single sample in a study of tumor and adjacent non-tumor tissue in lung cancer (dated by TCRdb to the late 2010s). RNA was isolated from bulk, unsorted tissue, and RNA quality was assessed with a NanoDrop ND-1000 and an Agilent 2100. Library creation used multiplex PCR. The instrument given in TCRdb is Illumina HiSeq 2500. TCRbeta libraries were constructed through three rounds of nested PCR with primers (Table S4) according to protocols modified from ARM-PCR. TCRdb cleaned the public reads at Q25 with fastp, built clones with MiXCR and kept in-frame beta chains. Merged by CDR3 protein, the rows form single entries marked with the most common genes and DNA. The sample profile shows roughly 81,000 distinct CDR3 sequences; approximately 68% of them were found once. Clones ranked in the top ten supply over 9.5% of the sample. The sample comprised lung tumor tissue. Every receptor here comes from a woman between 70 and 85 years old with non-small cell lung cancer.

As regards this clonotype: One junction end disagrees with the germline gene, perhaps due to a read error. The J gene is TRBJ2-1, the V gene TRBV6-2 or TRBV6-3, with 7 positions matching TRBD2. From germline, CDR1 is MNHEY and CDR2 SVGEGT. The CDR3 has 16 residues. DNA of the CDR3: TGTGCCAGCAGATTGGCGGGCGGGAGCTCCTATAATGAGCAGTTCTTC. Translated, it gives CASRLAGGSSYNEQFF.

This clonotype has at least ten counts. The chain recombines TRBV4-1 with TRBJ2-3; 7 bases fit TRBD1. Germline trimming cut 4 bases from V and 0 bases from J; bases unmatched to any gene: 7. Germline V lookup: CDR1 MGHRA, CDR2 YSYEKL. The length of the CDR3 is 16 residues. CDR3 DNA sequence: TGCGCCAGCAGCCGCGAGACAGGGATGAGCACAGATACGCAGTATTTT. Its protein product is CASSRETGMSTDTQYF.

With respect to this clonotype: The junction departs from the called germline gene at one end, perhaps through a read error. V usage is TRBV28 and J usage is TRBJ2-5; D is perhaps TRBD2 (6 bases). There are 15 residues in the CDR3. Germline V gene sequence: CDR1 MDHEN, CDR2 SYDVKM. CDR3 in amino acids: CASILLSGSQETQCF. CDR3 DNA sequence: TGTGCCAGCATCCTTCTCTCCGGGAGCCAAGAGACCCAGTGCTTC.

The sample holds one count of this clonotype. A read error is possible here, since a much larger clone lies one base away. The gene calls are TRBV7-9 and TRBJ1-4; 7 nucleotides align to TRBD1. The CDR3 is 17 residues long. Germline values: CDR1 SEHNR, CDR2 FQNEAQ (reference sequence). DNA for the CDR3: TGTGCCAGCAACTTAGGAGGGGACAGTCTAACTAATGAAAAACTGTTTTTT. Translating gives CASNLGGDSLTNEKLFF. Combining the CDR3 with reference TRBV7-9 and TRBJ1-4 gives the whole variable domain DTGVSQNPRHKITKRGQNVTFRCDPISEHNRLYWYRQTLGQGPEFLTYFQNEAQLEKSRLLSDRFSAERPKGSFSTLEIQRTEQGDSAMYLCASNLGGDSLTNEKLFFGSGTQLSVL.